A single sample gave rise to the 13 T cell receptor beta chains below, sequenced in a study of CD8 T cells in Susac syndrome. RNA was extracted with the RNeasy kit, and a quantity of about 0.45 to 1 ug was reverse transcribed using random hexamers. In TCRdb, the immunoSEQ multiplex PCR reads were re-called with MiXCR into one record per CDR3 protein. This repertoire shows hundreds of thousands of distinct CDR3 sequences, about 95% found once; its top ten account for 0.075% to 0.095%. Sequencing input: CD4+ T cells from PBMCs. These receptors originate from a human donor with multiple sclerosis.

The genes are TRBV10-3 and TRBJ2-1, with 10 bases aligning to TRBD2. The CDR3 has 16 residues. The V segment lost 7 bases and the J segment 9 bases; nucleotides outside the gene matches: 15. The germline V gene has CDR1 ENHRY and CDR2 SYGVKD. CDR3 sequence (DNA): TGTGCCATCACCGAGCGGTCTAGCGGGAGTAAGGGTGAGCAGTTCTTC. Translation gives CAITERSSGSKGEQFF.

The chain employs TRBV20-1 and TRBJ2-7; TRBD2 aligns across 8 bases. The CDR3 sequence is 16 residues long. Germline V CDR1 and CDR2: DFQATT, SNEGSKA (reference sequence). V shed 3 bases and J 0 bases; nucleotides not matched to a gene: 10. The chain's CDR3 is CSASALSGVSSYEQYF. DNA of the CDR3: TGCAGTGCTAGCGCTCTTAGCGGGGTGAGCTCCTACGAGCAGTACTTC.

A remark on this clonotype: Sequence at one end of the junction differs from germline and may be a read error. V is TRBV20-1 and J is TRBJ2-7; no reliable D call. CDR3 length: 12 amino acids. CDR1 is DFQATT, CDR2 SNEGSKA, per germline (reference sequence). CDR3 protein: CSARDLSYEQYF. CDR3 DNA sequence: TGCAGTGCTAGAGATCTAAGCTACGAACAGTACTTC.

The chain uses TRBV30 and TRBJ1-1; D remains unclear. V shed 8 bases and J shed 1 base, with 14 bases lying between them. Germline values: CDR1 GTSNPN, CDR2 SVGIG (reference sequence). The CDR3 covers 13 residues. The CDR3, as DNA: TGTGCCGGCACCCGACGGGCGAACACTGAAGCTTTCTTT. Translating it yields CAGTRRANTEAFF.

The J gene is TRBJ2-7, the V gene TRBV11-2; D call uncertain. The CDR3 spans 13 residues. V shed 5 bases and J shed 3 bases, with 11 bases lying between them. Germline loops: CDR1 SGHAT, CDR2 FQNNGV. The CDR3 DNA is TGTGCCAGCAGCAGCAGGACGAACTACGAGCAGTACTTC. Amino acid sequence: CASSSRTNYEQYF.

The sample holds one count of this clonotype. The rearrangement joins TRBV10-3 to TRBJ2-1; no clear D gene. The CDR3 loop spans 12 amino acids. Germline V gene sequence: CDR1 ENHRY, CDR2 SYGVKD. The V end was cut by 8 bases, the J end by 6 bases, with 11 bases between. The CDR3 sequence is CAIEKGGNEQFF. CDR3 nucleotide sequence: TGTGCCATCGAAAAGGGTGGCAATGAGCAGTTCTTC.

The chain carries TRBV29-1 and TRBJ2-7; 7 bases are a match to TRBD1. V was clipped by 7 bases and J by 2 bases; unmatched bases: 5. This CDR3 is built from 12 residues. Germline V CDR1 and CDR2: SQVTM, ANQGSEA. The CDR3 loop reads CSAGQAAYEQYF. DNA for the CDR3: TGCAGCGCTGGACAGGCCGCCTACGAGCAGTACTTC.

This CDR3 reads CAHTALADQVDTQYF. As DNA, the CDR3 is TGTGCCCATACAGCCCTAGCGGACCAAGTGGATACGCAGTATTTT. The V and J genes are TRBV2 and TRBJ2-3; 7 bases match TRBD2. V lost 11 bases to trimming and J lost 6 bases; unmatched junction nucleotides: 17. CDR3 length: 15 residues. Germline CDR1 SNHLY, CDR2 FYNNEI.

The chain recombines TRBV28 with TRBJ2-3; D is perhaps TRBD1 (6 bases). Trimming pared 4 bases from V and 6 bases from J, leaving 11 bases between. The CDR3 contains 13 residues. Germline V gene sequence: CDR1 MDHEN, CDR2 SYDVKM. This CDR3 reads CASSSLTGDTQYF. Here the CDR3 DNA reads TGTGCCAGCAGTTCACTGACAGGCGATACGCAGTATTTT.

This clonotype was seen a single time. V and J are TRBV6-5 and TRBJ2-3; no reliable D call. CDR3 length: 15 amino acids. The V and J ends lost 0 bases and 2 bases respectively, with 9 bases between them. Germline V CDR1 and CDR2: MNHEY, SVGAGI. The CDR3 loop is CASSYSGLFTDTQYF. CDR3 DNA: TGTGCCAGCAGTTACTCAGGTCTATTCACAGATACGCAGTATTTT.

The chain uses TRBV29-1 and TRBJ1-2, with D maybe TRBD1 (6 bases). Germline V gene lookup returns CDR1 SQVTM and CDR2 ANQGSEA. CDR3 size: 12 residues. Trimming pared 5 bases from V and 7 bases from J, leaving 14 bases between. CDR3 loop: CSVQGQNPGYTF. The CDR3 nucleotides are TGCAGCGTTCAAGGACAGAACCCTGGCTACACCTTC.

This chain joins TRBV20-1 and TRBJ2-4; either TRBD1 or TRBD2 may fit D (5 bases each). Germline CDR1 is DFQATT and CDR2 is SNEGSKA (reference sequence). V was cut by 0 bases and J by 6 bases, with 15 bases left in between. The CDR3 is 15 residues long. DNA of the CDR3: TGCAGTGCTAGAGACATCCTCGGTGGGGGAAACATTCAGTACTTC. Residues: CSARDILGGGNIQYF.

The CDR3: CASSYRLAASYEQYF. The CDR3 DNA reads as TGTGCCAGCAGCTATAGACTAGCGGCCTCCTACGAGCAGTACTTC. The chain combines TRBV7-8 with TRBJ2-7; TRBD2 aligns across 9 bases. Germline CDR1 reads SGHVS; CDR2 reads FQNEAQ. V gave up 4 bases and J gave up 0 bases; unmatched junction bases: 4. This CDR3 comprises 15 residues.